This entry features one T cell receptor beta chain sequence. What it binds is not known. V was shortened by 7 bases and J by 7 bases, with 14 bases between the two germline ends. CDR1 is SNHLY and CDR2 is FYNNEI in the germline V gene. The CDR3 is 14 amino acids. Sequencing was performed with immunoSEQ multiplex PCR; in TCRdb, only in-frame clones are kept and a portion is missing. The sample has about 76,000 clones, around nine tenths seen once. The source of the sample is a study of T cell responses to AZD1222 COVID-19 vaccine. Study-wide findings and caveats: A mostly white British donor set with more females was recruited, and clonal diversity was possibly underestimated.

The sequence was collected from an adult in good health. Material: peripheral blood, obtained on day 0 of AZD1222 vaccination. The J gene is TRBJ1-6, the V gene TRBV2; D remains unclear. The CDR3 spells CASIGRTENSPLHF. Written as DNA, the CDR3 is TGTGCCAGCATAGGGAGAACCGAAAATTCACCCCTCCACTTT.